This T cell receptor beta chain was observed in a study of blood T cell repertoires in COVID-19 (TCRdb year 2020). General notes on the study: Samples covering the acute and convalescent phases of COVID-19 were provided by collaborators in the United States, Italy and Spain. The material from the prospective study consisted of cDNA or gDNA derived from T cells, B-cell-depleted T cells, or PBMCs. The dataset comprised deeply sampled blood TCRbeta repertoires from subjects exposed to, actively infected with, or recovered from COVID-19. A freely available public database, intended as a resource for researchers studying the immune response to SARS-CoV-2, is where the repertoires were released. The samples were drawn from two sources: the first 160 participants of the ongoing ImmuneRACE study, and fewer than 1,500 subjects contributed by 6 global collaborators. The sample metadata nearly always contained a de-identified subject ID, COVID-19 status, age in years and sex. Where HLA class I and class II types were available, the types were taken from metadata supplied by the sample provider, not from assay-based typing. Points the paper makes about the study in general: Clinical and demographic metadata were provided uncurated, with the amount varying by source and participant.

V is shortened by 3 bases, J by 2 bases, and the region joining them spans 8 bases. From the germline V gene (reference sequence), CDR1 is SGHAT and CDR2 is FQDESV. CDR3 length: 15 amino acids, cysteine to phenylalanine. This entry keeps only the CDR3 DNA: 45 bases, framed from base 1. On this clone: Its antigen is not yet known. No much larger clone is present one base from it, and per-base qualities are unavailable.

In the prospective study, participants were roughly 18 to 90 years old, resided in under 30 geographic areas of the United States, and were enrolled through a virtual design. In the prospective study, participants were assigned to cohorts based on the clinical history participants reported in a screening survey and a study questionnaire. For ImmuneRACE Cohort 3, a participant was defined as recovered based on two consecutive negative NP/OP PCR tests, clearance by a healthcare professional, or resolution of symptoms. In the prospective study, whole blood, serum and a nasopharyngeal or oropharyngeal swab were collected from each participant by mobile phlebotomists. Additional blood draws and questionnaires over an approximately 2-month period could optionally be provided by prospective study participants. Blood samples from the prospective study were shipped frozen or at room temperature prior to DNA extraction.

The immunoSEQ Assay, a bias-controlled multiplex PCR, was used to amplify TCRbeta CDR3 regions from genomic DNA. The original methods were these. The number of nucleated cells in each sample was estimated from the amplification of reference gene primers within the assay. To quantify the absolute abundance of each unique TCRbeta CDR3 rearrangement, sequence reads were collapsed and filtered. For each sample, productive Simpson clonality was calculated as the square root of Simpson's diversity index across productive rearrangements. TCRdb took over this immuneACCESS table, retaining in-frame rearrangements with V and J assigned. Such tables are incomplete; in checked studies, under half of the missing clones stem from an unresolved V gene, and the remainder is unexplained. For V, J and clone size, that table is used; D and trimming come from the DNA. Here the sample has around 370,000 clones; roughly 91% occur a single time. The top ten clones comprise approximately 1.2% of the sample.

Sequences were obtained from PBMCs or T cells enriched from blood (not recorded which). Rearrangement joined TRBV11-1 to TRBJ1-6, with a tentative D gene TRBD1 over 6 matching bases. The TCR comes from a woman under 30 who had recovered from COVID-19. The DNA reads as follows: TGTGCCAGCAGCTTCGGGACAACCTATAATTCACCCCTCCACTTT. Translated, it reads CASSFGTTYNSPLHF.